This T cell receptor (beta chain) was sequenced during a study of T cell responses to AZD1222 COVID-19 vaccine. Study outcomes and limitations: With dominance at 160-218 and 743-854, vaccine-associated CD4 TCRs spanned spike. Clonal diversity may have been underestimated, and the donors were mostly white British, with more females than males.

Per the germline V gene, CDR1 is SNHLY and CDR2 is FYNNEI. The CDR3 has 12 residues. The J segment lost 15 bases and the V segment lost 8 bases, leaving 13 bases of the junction unmatched. Profiled with immunoSEQ multiplex PCR; TCRdb holds only in-frame clones, not every one. This sample has some 150,000 clones; around 87% occur once, and the top ten carry approximately 4.5%. Remarks on this clone: Its antigen is not identified.

This specimen consisted of peripheral blood, obtained 28 days after the second AZD1222 dose. The receptor's source is an adult who received the AZD1222 COVID-19 vaccine. The V and J genes are TRBV2 and TRBJ2-1, with 7 positions matching TRBD2. The CDR3 spells CASSGEGAYLFF. CDR3 nucleotide sequence: TGTGCCAGCTCGGGGGAGGGTGCTTACTTGTTCTTC.